This T cell receptor (beta chain) was recovered during a study (dated by TCRdb to between 2011 and 2013). The CDR3 runs 17 residues from the cysteine to the phenylalanine. CDR3 DNA only is kept here, 51 bases in frame from base 1. Compared with germline, V lacks 2 bases and J lacks 2 bases; bases without a gene match: 6. Taken from the germline V gene, the CDR1 and CDR2 loops are MDHEN and SYDVKM. For this clonotype: Its antigen remains undetermined. No base quality values were provided; no much bigger clone lies one nucleotide off.

Reads for this sample came from an Illumina Genome Analyzer IIx. Clones were called with MiXCR by TCRdb after fastp trimmed the public reads at Q25, and only in-frame beta chains were retained. Every entry covers one CDR3 protein and lists the most common genes and DNA from its rows. A total of nearly 15,000 distinct CDR3 sequences appear in this sample, 30% to 40% of them only once. The top ten clonotypes cover more than 15% of the sample. The V gene is TRBV28 and the J gene is TRBJ2-3, and TRBD2 matches 11 of the central bases. Input material: blood. The TCR originated in a human donor. CDR3 sequence: CASSLEGLADSTDTQYF. DNA sequence: TGTGCCAGCAGTTTAGAGGGACTAGCGGACTCCACAGATACGCAGTATTTT.